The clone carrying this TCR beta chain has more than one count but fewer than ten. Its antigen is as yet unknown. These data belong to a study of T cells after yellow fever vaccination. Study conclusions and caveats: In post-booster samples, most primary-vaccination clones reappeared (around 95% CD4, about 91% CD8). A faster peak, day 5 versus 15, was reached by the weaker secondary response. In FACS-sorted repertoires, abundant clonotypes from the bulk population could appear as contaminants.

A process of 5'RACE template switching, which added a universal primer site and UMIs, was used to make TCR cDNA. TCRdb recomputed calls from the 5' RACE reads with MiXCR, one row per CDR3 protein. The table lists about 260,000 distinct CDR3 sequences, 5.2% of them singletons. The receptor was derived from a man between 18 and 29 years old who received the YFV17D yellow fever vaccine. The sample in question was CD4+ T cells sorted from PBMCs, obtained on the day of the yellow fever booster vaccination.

The CDR3: CASSPGEGINEQFF. The CDR3 DNA reads as TGCGCCAGCAGCCCCGGAGAGGGGATTAATGAGCAGTTCTTC. This chain connects TRBV5-1 to TRBJ2-1; D could derive from TRBD1 or TRBD2 (5 bases each). The CDR3 totals 14 residues. The germline V gene has CDR1 SGHRS and CDR2 YFSETQ. V gave up 4 bases and J gave up 7 bases, with 15 bases separating them.